These 21 T cell receptor beta chains share one sample of origin, sequenced in a study of regulatory dendritic cells for organ transplantation. The assay was immunoSEQ multiplex PCR, and TCRdb's table has in-frame clones only and misses some. The table includes 30,000 to 45,000 clones, just over 90% detected once. Sequencing was carried out using naive CD8+ T cells from blood. Subset here: CD45RA+ naive T cells. The receptors were gathered from a human donor in good health.

The chain couples TRBV18 to TRBJ1-3; no clear D. The CDR3 is 13 residues long. Germline V CDR1 and CDR2: KGHSH, LQKENI. V lost 3 bases and J lost 8, with 11 bases in between. The CDR3 reads CASSPPPGDTIYF. The CDR3 nucleotides read TGTGCCAGCTCACCCCCCCCCGGGGACACCATATATTTT.

The rearrangement joins TRBV27 to TRBJ2-7; TRBD2 aligns across 14 bases. The V segment lost 2 bases and the J segment 3 bases; nucleotides outside the gene matches: 0. The CDR3 has 15 amino acids. CDR1 and CDR2 from the germline V gene are MNHEY and SMNVEV (reference sequence). The CDR3 here is CASSLGLAGGYEQYF. The CDR3 region has the DNA TGTGCCAGCAGTTTAGGACTAGCGGGGGGCTACGAGCAGTACTTC.

The CDR3 coding sequence is TGTGCCACCAGCGGACCACTAGCGGGAGGGCCTAGCTCCTACAATGAGCAGTTCTTC. Translating it yields CATSGPLAGGPSSYNEQFF. The rearrangement joins TRBV15 to TRBJ2-1, with TRBD2 matching over 13 bases. V gave up 5 bases and J gave up 0 bases; unmatched junction bases: 10. CDR1 LNHNV and CDR2 YYDKDF come from the germline V gene (reference sequence). The CDR3 loop spans 19 amino acids.

The chain uses TRBV10-3 and TRBJ1-1, with D possibly matching TRBD1 (5 bases). Germline CDR1 is ENHRY and CDR2 is SYGVKD. V was cut by 2 bases and J by 4 bases, with 5 bases left in between. There are 12 residues in the CDR3. The DNA of the CDR3 is TGTGCCATCAGTGAGGGGGCCACTGAAGCTTTCTTT. This codes for CAISEGATEAFF.

This clone came up once. The chain is built from TRBV5-4 and TRBJ2-2, with D maybe TRBD2 (6 bases). Per the germline V gene, CDR1 is SGHNT and CDR2 is YYREEE (reference sequence). Trimming took 7 bases from V and 1 from J, leaving 8 bases between them. The CDR3 contains 13 residues. CDR3: CASFGGNTGELFF. As DNA, the CDR3 is TGTGCCAGCTTCGGGGGGAACACCGGGGAGCTGTTTTTT.

The chain recombines TRBV6-1 with TRBJ2-5; 7 bases align to TRBD2. V shed 0 bases, J shed 4 bases, and the junction held 11 bases outside the gene matches. This CDR3 region has 17 residues. Per germline, CDR1 MNHNS and CDR2 SASEGT. CDR3 in DNA: TGTGCCAGCAGTGAAGCGCCCTGGCGGGAGAGGCGAGAGACCCAGTACTTC. Amino acid sequence: CASSEAPWRERRETQYF.

This clone was detected once. V is TRBV5-1 and J is TRBJ1-4, with D tentatively TRBD1 (5 bases). V was cut by 0 bases and J by 8 bases, with 11 bases left in between. The V gene's germline CDR1 is SGHRS and CDR2 YFSETQ. The CDR3 contains 14 residues. The CDR3, as DNA: TGCGCCAGCAGCTTGGCCGGCAGGGCGGAAAAACTGTTTTTT. Protein: CASSLAGRAEKLFF.

The rearrangement joins TRBV7-2 to TRBJ1-1, with D unclear. The germline V and J ends were trimmed by 5 bases and 5 bases, with 15 bases remaining between them. This CDR3 spans 14 amino acids. From germline, CDR1 is SGHTA and CDR2 FQGNSA. The CDR3 DNA reads TGTGCCAGCAGCCTAGTGACCTCGGGAACTGAAGCTTTCTTT. The encoded protein is CASSLVTSGTEAFF. Combining the CDR3 with reference TRBV7-2 and TRBJ1-1 gives the whole variable domain GAGVSQSPSNKVTEKGKDVELRCDPISGHTALYWYRQSLGQGLEFLIYFQGNSAPDKSGLPSDRFSAERTGGSVSTLTIQRTQQEDSAVYLCASSLVTSGTEAFFGQGTRLTVV.

The chain carries TRBV12-2 and TRBJ1-4. TRBV12-2 is noted as a pseudogene. The CDR3 has 18 residues. The CDR3 reads CASHESGDVGLDNEKLFF. The CDR3 DNA sequence: TGTGCAAGTCACGAAAGCGGGGATGTAGGCTTGGATAATGAAAAACTGTTTTTT.

This clone was counted only a few times. In DNA form, the CDR3 reads TGTGCCTGGAGTGTACAAGGGAACACTGAAGCTTTCTTT. Its protein product is CAWSVQGNTEAFF. V and J are TRBV30 and TRBJ1-1; the D is unclear. Trimming cost V 0 bases and J 1 base, with 6 bases left between them. CDR1 and CDR2 (germline): GTSNPN, SVGIG (reference sequence). This CDR3 is built from 13 residues.

In DNA form, the CDR3 reads TGTGCCAGCAGTTACGGTTCAGGGGCTGTTGATGAAGCTTTCTTT. This translates into CASSYGSGAVDEAFF. This chain uses TRBV6-5 with TRBJ1-1, with D perhaps TRBD1 (6 bases). The CDR3 is made up of 15 amino acids. Germline assignment: CDR1 MNHEY and CDR2 SVGAGI. Trimming removed 2 bases from V and 7 bases from J, with 17 bases in between.

The J gene is TRBJ2-4, the V gene TRBV27; unclear D gene. The CDR3 runs to 14 residues. V lost 4 bases and J lost 1, with 8 bases in between. CDR1 is MNHEY, CDR2 SMNVEV, per germline (reference sequence). The CDR3 DNA is TGTGCCAGCAGTTGGAAAAGGGCCAAAAACATTCAGTACTTC. It translates to CASSWKRAKNIQYF.

This chain links TRBV9 with TRBJ1-2; the D gene is possibly TRBD1 (5 bases). In germline, CDR1 is SGDLS, CDR2 YYNGEE. The CDR3 covers 13 residues. V lost 3 bases and J 6 bases, leaving 12 bases between the germline ends. Here the CDR3 DNA reads TGTGCCAGCAGCGCGAGGGGCTACGATGGCTACACCTTC. Protein sequence: CASSARGYDGYTF.

CDR3 amino acids: CSGSRGGYSNQPQHF. Written as DNA, the CDR3 is TGCAGCGGATCCAGGGGGGGGTATAGCAATCAGCCCCAGCATTTT. This chain joins TRBV29-1 and TRBJ1-5; 7 bases match TRBD1. The CDR3 has 15 amino acids. The V and J ends lost 7 bases and 0 bases, in that order; junction bases with no gene match: 9. Germline V gene data show CDR1 as SQVTM and CDR2 as ANQGSEA.

In this sample, this clone turned up a few times. The rearrangement links TRBV2 to TRBJ1-1; D unresolved. The V and J ends lost 7 bases and 1 base respectively, with 4 bases between them. This CDR3 spans 11 amino acids. Germline loops: CDR1 SNHLY, CDR2 FYNNEI. CDR3: CASIGNTEAFF. The CDR3 nucleotides read TGTGCCAGCATTGGGAACACTGAAGCTTTCTTT.

The chain couples TRBV7-3 to TRBJ1-1, with D possibly matching TRBD1 (5 bases). There are 14 residues in the CDR3. CDR1 and CDR2 (germline): SGHTA, FQGTGA. With 3 bases removed from V and 7 bases from J, the gap between germline ends came to 15 bases. The CDR3 nucleotides are TGTGCCAGCAGCTTTTGGGGGGGTCAAAGTGAAGCTTTCTTT. Amino acids: CASSFWGGQSEAFF.

The chain has TRBV12-5 and TRBJ2-1, with TRBD2 as a possible D gene (5 bases). CDR1 and CDR2 from the germline V gene are LGHNT and FRNRAP. The length of the CDR3 is 14 residues. Trimming shortened V by 7 bases and J by 1 base, and 11 bases separated the two germline ends. This CDR3 reads CASVGGGSYNEQFF. The CDR3, as DNA: TGTGCTAGTGTCGGAGGCGGGTCCTACAATGAGCAGTTCTTC.

The chain has TRBV27 and TRBJ2-5, with D possibly matching TRBD2 (6 bases). V dropped 5 bases and J dropped 9 bases, with 13 bases sitting between them. Per germline, CDR1 MNHEY and CDR2 SMNVEV (reference sequence). This CDR3 region has 12 residues. The CDR3: CASSPSDEPQYF. CDR3 sequence (DNA): TGTGCCAGCAGTCCTAGCGACGAGCCCCAGTACTTC.

The rearrangement links TRBV19 to TRBJ2-1, with 8 bases that match TRBD2. V lost 3 bases to trimming and J lost 13 bases; unmatched junction nucleotides: 11. This CDR3 region has 14 residues. Germline V CDR1 and CDR2: LNHDA, SQIVND (reference sequence). This CDR3 is CASSIWSGSIEQFF. CDR3 nucleotides: TGTGCCAGTAGTATCTGGAGCGGGAGTATTGAACAGTTCTTC.

This clone was detected only once. The genes are TRBV4-3 and TRBJ2-3, with D uncertain. V was trimmed by 0 bases and J by 8 bases, leaving 12 bases between them. The CDR3 is 14 amino acids. The V gene's germline CDR1 is LGHNA and CDR2 YSLEER. In DNA form, the CDR3 reads TGCGCCAGCAGCCAAGAACCTACCGTAGGTACGCAGTATTTT. It codes for CASSQEPTVGTQYF.

The CDR3 spells CASSNPFEFSGNTIYF. The CDR3 coding sequence is TGTGCCAGCAGCAATCCCTTCGAATTTTCTGGAAACACCATATATTTT. The rearrangement links TRBV5-6 to TRBJ1-3; no firm D call. V dropped 4 bases and J dropped 1 base, with 15 bases sitting between them. Germline CDR1 is SGHDT and CDR2 is YYEEEE. The CDR3 consists of 16 residues.